Listed below are T cell receptor beta chains from one sample, sequenced in a study of glioma-infiltrating T cells after dendritic cell vaccination. Here immunoSEQ multiplex PCR was the method, and the copy in TCRdb shows in-frame clones only, minus some. The sample contains about 67,000 clones, under 90% of which appear only once. The input for sequencing was blood, taken before dendritic cell vaccination. These TCRs come from a human donor with glioblastoma. CDR3s include the opening cysteine and the closing phenylalanine or tryptophan. The D gene is left open where the match is weak. Clone size is shown for a subset of rows, as once, few, many or a class of expanded clone.

V gene	J gene	D gene	clone size	CDR3 protein	CDR3 DNA
TRBV29-1	TRBJ1-2	TRBD1	few	CSVDRGQGPINYGYTF	TGCAGCGTTGATAGAGGACAGGGGCCCATTAACTATGGCTACACCTTC
TRBV6-4	TRBJ2-2	TRBD2	.	CASSDGGGQVGELFF	TGTGCCAGCAGTGACGGCGGGGGGCAGGTCGGGGAGCTGTTTTTT
TRBV2	TRBJ1-5	.	.	CASSEEEGSNQPQHF	TGTGCCAGCAGTGAGGAGGAGGGCAGCAATCAGCCCCAGCATTTT
TRBV7-8	TRBJ1-3	.	.	CASSLQGTGNTIYF	TGTGCCAGCAGCTTACAGGGAACTGGAAACACCATATATTTT
TRBV6-5	TRBJ2-5	TRBD1	.	CASSSTGGETQYF	TGTGCCAGCAGTTCGACAGGGGGAGAGACCCAGTACTTC
TRBV4-2	TRBJ1-6	.	.	CASSPITGPLHF	TGTGCCAGCAGCCCCATTACGGGACCCCTCCACTTT
TRBV25-1	TRBJ1-6	TRBD1	.	CASSARTGGNSPLHF	TGTGCCAGCAGTGCTCGGACAGGGGGTAATTCACCCCTCCACTTT
TRBV13	TRBJ1-1	.	.	CASSLGVGRNTEAFF	TGTGCCAGCAGCTTGGGAGTTGGACGTAACACTGAAGCTTTCTTT
TRBV10-3	TRBJ1-2	.	.	CAISESMGVYGYTF	TGTGCCATCAGTGAGTCGATGGGAGTCTATGGCTACACCTTC
TRBV6-5	TRBJ1-2	.	.	CASRRGLEEYGYTF	TGTGCCAGCAGGCGGGGGTTGGAAGAGTATGGCTACACCTTC
TRBV5-6	TRBJ1-1	TRBD1	.	CASSGGQGVGTEAFF	TGTGCCAGCAGCGGGGGACAGGGGGTCGGCACTGAAGCTTTCTTT
TRBV4-2	TRBJ2-3	.	few	CASSQDLSADTQYF	TGTGCCAGCAGCCAAGATTTGTCGGCAGATACGCAGTATTTT
TRBV7-6	TRBJ2-3	TRBD2	once	CASSLVAQRGGTDTQYF	TGTGCCAGCAGCTTAGTGGCTCAGCGGGGGGGAACAGATACGCAGTATTTT
TRBV7-3	TRBJ2-2	.	.	CASSLNGRGNTGELFF	TGTGCCAGCAGCTTAAATGGCAGGGGGAACACCGGGGAGCTGTTTTTT
TRBV7-2	TRBJ2-2	TRBD1	.	CASSQRTGNTGELFF	TGTGCCAGCAGCCAGAGGACAGGAAACACCGGGGAGCTGTTTTTT
TRBV4-2	TRBJ2-7	TRBD2	.	CASSQDLAGGEQYF	TGTGCCAGCAGCCAAGACCTAGCGGGGGGCGAGCAGTACTTC
TRBV19	TRBJ2-7	TRBD1	.	CASAGQGGNTYEQYF	TGTGCCAGTGCCGGACAGGGAGGAAACACCTACGAGCAGTACTTC
TRBV7-3	TRBJ2-3	TRBD1	.	CASSSLGQGTDTQYF	TGTGCCAGCAGCTCCCTTGGACAGGGAACAGATACGCAGTATTTT
TRBV29-1	TRBJ2-7	TRBD2	.	CSVAEGRVNEQYF	TGCAGCGTTGCCGAGGGGAGGGTCAACGAGCAGTACTTC
TRBV4-2	TRBJ2-3	TRBD2	once	CASSLERGSDTQYF	TGTGCCAGCAGCCTTGAGCGGGGGTCAGATACGCAGTATTTT
TRBV6-5	TRBJ2-5	TRBD2	.	CASSYSGGGERKTQYF	TGTGCCAGCAGTTACTCGGGCGGGGGTGAACGAAAGACCCAGTACTTC
TRBV7-9	TRBJ1-1	.	.	CASSLMGGTEAFF	TGTGCCAGCAGCTTAATGGGCGGGACTGAAGCTTTCTTT
TRBV6-1	TRBJ1-4	TRBD1	.	CASSDAGTAEEKLFF	TGTGCCAGCAGTGACGCCGGGACAGCAGAAGAAAAACTGTTTTTT
TRBV12-5	TRBJ2-7	TRBD2	.	CAPGRGVSYEQYF	TGTGCCCCCGGCCGGGGGGTCTCCTACGAGCAGTACTTC
TRBV6-6	TRBJ1-3	.	.	CASSPGTSGPTIYF	TGTGCCAGCAGTCCCGGGACATCAGGGCCCACCATATATTTT
TRBV27	TRBJ2-7	TRBD1	.	CASRHRQGALSEQYF	TGTGCCAGCAGACATAGACAGGGGGCCTTGTCCGAGCAGTACTTC
TRBV7-9	TRBJ2-7	TRBD1	.	CASSHSRDRVNEQYF	TGTGCCAGCAGCCATAGCAGGGACAGGGTAAACGAGCAGTACTTC
TRBV5-4	TRBJ2-5	TRBD2	.	CASSSRGGDQETQYF	TGTGCCAGCAGCTCGCGGGGGGGCGACCAAGAGACCCAGTACTTC
TRBV7-2	TRBJ2-3	.	.	CASSSRRADTQYF	TGTGCCAGCAGCTCCCGTCGGGCAGATACGCAGTATTTT
TRBV7-9	TRBJ1-1	TRBD1	medium-sized	CASSPRIWDSEAFF	TGTGCCAGCAGCCCGAGGATCTGGGACAGCGAAGCTTTCTTT
TRBV23-1	TRBJ2-7	.	.	CASSHLGRTRAEQYF	TGCGCCAGCAGTCATTTGGGCAGGACGAGGGCCGAGCAGTACTTC
TRBV2	TRBJ1-2	.	.	CASSYNGQNGYTF	TGTGCCAGCAGTTACAATGGACAGAACGGCTACACCTTC
TRBV7-9	TRBJ1-4	TRBD1	.	CASSLSGQGGEKLFF	TGTGCCAGCAGCCTATCGGGACAGGGTGGTGAAAAACTGTTTTTT
TRBV19	TRBJ2-4	.	.	CASSDWRGPLAKNIQYF	TGTGCCAGTAGTGACTGGAGGGGGCCCTTAGCCAAAAACATTCAGTACTTC
TRBV20-1	TRBJ1-1	.	.	CSASGNTEAFF	TGCAGTGCTTCCGGGAACACTGAAGCTTTCTTT
TRBV11-3	TRBJ1-1	.	.	CASSLEGDTEAFF	TGTGCCAGCAGCTTAGAAGGGGACACTGAAGCTTTCTTT
TRBV5-1	TRBJ2-3	.	.	CASKTAVASTDTQYF	TGCGCCAGCAAAACGGCAGTAGCCAGCACAGATACGCAGTATTTT
TRBV11-1	TRBJ2-3	TRBD2	.	CASSFGGREVTQYF	TGTGCCAGCAGCTTTGGGGGGAGGGAAGTTACGCAGTATTTT
TRBV7-2	TRBJ1-3	.	.	CASSLSLPEGSGNTIYF	TGTGCCAGCAGCTTAAGTCTCCCCGAGGGCTCTGGAAACACCATATATTTT
TRBV11-2	TRBJ2-7	.	.	CASTPQGLGDYEQYF	TGTGCCAGCACTCCCCAGGGGTTAGGTGACTACGAGCAGTACTTC
TRBV19	TRBJ1-2	TRBD1	.	CASSMSPTSGGRLKYGYTF	TGTGCCAGTAGTATGTCCCCCACCTCAGGGGGCCGCCTTAAATATGGCTACACCTTC
TRBV4-1	TRBJ1-6	.	.	CASSQDGGTYSPLHF	TGCGCCAGCAGCCAAGATGGGGGGACCTATTCACCCCTCCACTTT
TRBV5-4	TRBJ1-2	.	few	CASSLQGFDDYGYTF	TGTGCCAGCAGCTTACAGGGTTTTGATGACTATGGCTACACCTTC
TRBV19	TRBJ1-1	.	.	CASSIDLGGLGEAFF	TGTGCCAGTAGTATAGATCTCGGCGGTCTCGGAGAAGCTTTCTTT